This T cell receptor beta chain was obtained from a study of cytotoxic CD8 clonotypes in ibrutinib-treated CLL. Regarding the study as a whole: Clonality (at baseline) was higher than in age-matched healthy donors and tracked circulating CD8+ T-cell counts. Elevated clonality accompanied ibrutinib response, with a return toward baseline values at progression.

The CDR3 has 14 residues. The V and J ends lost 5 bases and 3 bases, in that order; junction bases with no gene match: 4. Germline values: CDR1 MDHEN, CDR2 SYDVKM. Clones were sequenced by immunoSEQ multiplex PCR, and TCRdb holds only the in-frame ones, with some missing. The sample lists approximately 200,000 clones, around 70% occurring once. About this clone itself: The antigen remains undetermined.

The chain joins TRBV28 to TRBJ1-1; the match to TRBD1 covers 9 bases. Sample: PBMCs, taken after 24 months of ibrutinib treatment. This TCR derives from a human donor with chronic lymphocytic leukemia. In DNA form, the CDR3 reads TGTGCCAGCAGTGCCGGGACAGGGTACACTGAAGCTTTCTTT. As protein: CASSAGTGYTEAFF. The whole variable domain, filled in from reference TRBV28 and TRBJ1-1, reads DVKVTQSSRYLVKRTGEKVFLECVQDMDHENMFWYRQDPGLGLRLIYFSYDVKMKEKGDIPEGYSVSREKKERFSLILESASTNQTSMYLCASSAGTGYTEAFFGQGTRLTVV.